This entry concerns a single T cell receptor (beta chain). Its antigen remains undetermined. Per-base quality was not reported, and no clone a single base away is much larger than it. Graves' hyperthyroidism was defined as stable when no progression to ophthalmopathy occurred over 18 months of follow-up. The hyperthyroidism patients were between 18 and 65 years old and newly diagnosed, with a disease duration of less than 2 months. Any patient with an uncontrolled infection, another autoimmune disease, pregnancy or lactation was excluded. Diagnoses were established on the basis of clinical symptoms, serum thyroxine and TRAb, thyroid ultrasound, and orbital computed tomography. Ficoll-Paque density gradient centrifugation was used to isolate PBMCs from about 9.4 ml of fresh peripheral blood. Trizol reagent was used to extract total RNA, and RNA quality was then checked on an Agilent 2100 Bioanalyzer.

The TCR beta CDR3 regions were amplified from RNA transcripts. For the first round of RT-PCR on the TCR CDR3, the HTBI primer set was used together with the Qiagen OneStep RT-PCR kit. Libraries were constructed in a second round of multiplex PCR, after which size selection and purification were performed. The libraries were sequenced on an Illumina HiSeq2000 using paired-end 100 bp reads. Under the source paper's analysis protocol: SOAPnuke was used to process the raw data, removing reads that contained adapters or uncalled bases, had a mean Phred below 15, or lacked an exact match to the constant primer or identifier. COPE v1.2.5 was used to merge high-quality paired reads, and clonotypes were defined as unique nucleotide sequences. Clonotypes were aligned to IMGT TRBV, TRBD and TRBJ reference segments using MiTCR v1.1. Only V-J combinations with frequency above 0.0001, covering roughly 99% of repertoires, were analysed. The TCS score was defined as the ratio of F50 (clonal expansion) to E x V (chaos), calculated using BLOSUM62-based TCRdist between CDR3 peptides within each V-J. Welch's t-statistics and random forest reduced around 550 V-J features to around 14, which were used in a naive Bayes classifier (R e1071). The raw public reads went through TCRdb reprocessing: fastp at Q25, MiXCR clone calling, in-frame beta chains kept. CDR3 protein sequences are deduplicated, and each keeps its most common genes and DNA. None of the V and J calls come from the authors' own analysis; TCRdb made them. The sample table lists about 500,000 distinct CDR3 sequences, around an eighth of them with a count of one. Clones ranked in the top ten supply 15% to 20% of the sample.

The sample is drawn from a study of T cells in Graves' hyperthyroidism and ophthalmopathy (dated by TCRdb to between 2019 and 2020). Study-level background: Peripheral blood samples were taken at the time of initial diagnosis, prior to any treatment. To identify TCR V-J signatures that set the groups apart, the researchers used a discovery cohort of 100 or so patients, made up of 43 with Graves' ophthalmopathy and some 55 with stable Graves' hyperthyroidism. Prospective prediction of ophthalmopathy was tested in an independent validation cohort of under 20 hyperthyroidism patients and roughly 16 patients who later progressed to ophthalmopathy. The 100 discovery patients were randomly split 7:3 into training and test sets. In about 6 Graves' hyperthyroidism patients, the study also compared T-cell repertoires from thyroid tissue with T-cell repertoires from blood. Once sampling was done, hyperthyroidism patients were given methimazole at a starting dose of 30 mg daily, whereas ophthalmopathy patients were given high-dose intravenous methylprednisolone. TCR Vbeta CDR3 sequencing of 120 to 150 peripheral blood samples (more than 40 ophthalmopathy, some 75 hyperthyroidism and around 17 progressor patients) is reported in the paper. Broad study findings and their caveats: Ophthalmopathy was separated from stable hyperthyroidism by a 13 V-J signature model, with approximately 85% sensitivity and about 81% specificity obtained in cross-validation and 80%/75% obtained in testing. In validation, progression to ophthalmopathy was predicted by the model with nearly 71% sensitivity and around 76% specificity, a median of approximately 7.1 months before onset. Blood samples also contained most of the expanded thyroid clonotypes (frequency above 0.001), which suggests that blood repertoires may reflect thyroid immune responses. No statistical method was used to set the sample size in advance, and investigators knew the group allocation.

The sequence was obtained from a woman under 30 with Graves' hyperthyroidism. Sequenced sample: blood.

The CDR3 in this case is CASSLRQGHNYGYTF. The nucleotides read TGTGCCAGCAGCCTGCGACAGGGGCATAACTATGGCTACACCTTC. Rearrangement joined TRBV3-1 to TRBJ1-2, with 8 bases aligning to TRBD1. The germline V gene (reference sequence) specifies LGHDT as CDR1 and YNNKEL as CDR2. V is pruned by 4 bases and J by 1 base, leaving 5 bases of the junction without a gene match. The CDR3 starts with the cysteine, ends with the phenylalanine, and has 15 residues. This entry keeps only the CDR3 DNA: 45 bases, framed from base 1.